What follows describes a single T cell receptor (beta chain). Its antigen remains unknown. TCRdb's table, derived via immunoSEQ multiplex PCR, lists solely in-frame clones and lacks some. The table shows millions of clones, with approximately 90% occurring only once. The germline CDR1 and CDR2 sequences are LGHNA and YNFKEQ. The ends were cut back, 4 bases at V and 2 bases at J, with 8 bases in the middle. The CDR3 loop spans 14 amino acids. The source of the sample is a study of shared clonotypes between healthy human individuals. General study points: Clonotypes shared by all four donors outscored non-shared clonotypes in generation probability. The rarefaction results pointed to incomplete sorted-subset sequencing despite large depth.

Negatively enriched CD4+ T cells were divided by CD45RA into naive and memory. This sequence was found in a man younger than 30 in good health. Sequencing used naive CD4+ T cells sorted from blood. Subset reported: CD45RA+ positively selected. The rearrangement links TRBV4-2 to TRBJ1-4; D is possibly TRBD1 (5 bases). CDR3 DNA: TGTGCCAGCAGCCTGACAGAGACTAATGAAAAACTGTTTTTT. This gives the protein CASSLTETNEKLFF.